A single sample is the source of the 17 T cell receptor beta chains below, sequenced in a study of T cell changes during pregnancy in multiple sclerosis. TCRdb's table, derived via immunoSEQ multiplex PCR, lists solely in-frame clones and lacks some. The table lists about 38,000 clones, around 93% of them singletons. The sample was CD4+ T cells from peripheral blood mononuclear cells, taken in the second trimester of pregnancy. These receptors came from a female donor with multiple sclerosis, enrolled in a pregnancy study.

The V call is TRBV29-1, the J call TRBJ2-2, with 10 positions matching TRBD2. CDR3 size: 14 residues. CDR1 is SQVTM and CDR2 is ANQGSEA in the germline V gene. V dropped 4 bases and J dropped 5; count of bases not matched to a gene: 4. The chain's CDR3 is CSVALAGLTGELFF. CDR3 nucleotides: TGCAGCGTTGCACTAGCGGGGCTTACCGGGGAGCTGTTTTTT.

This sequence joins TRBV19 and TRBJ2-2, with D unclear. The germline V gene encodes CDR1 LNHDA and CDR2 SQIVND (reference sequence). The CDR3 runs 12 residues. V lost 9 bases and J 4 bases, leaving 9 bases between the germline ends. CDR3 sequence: CASHHGTGELFF. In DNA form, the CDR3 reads TGTGCCAGCCATCACGGCACCGGGGAGCTGTTTTTT.

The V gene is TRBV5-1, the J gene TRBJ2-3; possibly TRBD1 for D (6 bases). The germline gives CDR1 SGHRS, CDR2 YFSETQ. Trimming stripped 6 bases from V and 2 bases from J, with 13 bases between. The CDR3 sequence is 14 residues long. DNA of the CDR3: TGCGCCAGCAAGGTCAGGGGAGACACAGATACGCAGTATTTT. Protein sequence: CASKVRGDTDTQYF. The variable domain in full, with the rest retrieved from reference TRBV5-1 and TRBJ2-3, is KAGVTQTPRYLIKTRGQQVTLSCSPISGHRSVSWYQQTPGQGLQFLFEYFSETQRNKGNFPGRFSGRQFSNSRSEMNVSTLELGDSALYLCASKVRGDTDTQYFGPGTRLTVL.

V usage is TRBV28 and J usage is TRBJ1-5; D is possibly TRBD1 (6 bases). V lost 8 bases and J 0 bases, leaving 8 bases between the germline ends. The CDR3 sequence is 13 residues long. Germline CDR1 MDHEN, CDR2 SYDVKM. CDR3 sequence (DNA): TGTGCCAGCGAGGGGGTTAGCAATCAGCCCCAGCATTTT. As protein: CASEGVSNQPQHF.

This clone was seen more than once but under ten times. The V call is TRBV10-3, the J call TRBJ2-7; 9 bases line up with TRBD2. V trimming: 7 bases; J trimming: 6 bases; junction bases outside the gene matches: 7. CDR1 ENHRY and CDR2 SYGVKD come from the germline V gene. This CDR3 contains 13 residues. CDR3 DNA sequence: TGTGCCATCACGCCAGCGGGGGGTGCCGAGCAGTACTTC. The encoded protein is CAITPAGGAEQYF.

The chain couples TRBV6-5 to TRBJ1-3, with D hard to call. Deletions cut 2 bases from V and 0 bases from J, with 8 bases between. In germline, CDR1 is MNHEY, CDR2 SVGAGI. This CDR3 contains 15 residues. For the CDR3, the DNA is TGTGCCAGCAGTTACGGAGAACTCTCTGGAAACACCATATATTTT. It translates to CASSYGELSGNTIYF.

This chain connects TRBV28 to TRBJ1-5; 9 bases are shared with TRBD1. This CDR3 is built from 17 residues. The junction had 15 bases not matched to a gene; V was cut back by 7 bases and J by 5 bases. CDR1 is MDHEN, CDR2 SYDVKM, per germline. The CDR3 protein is CASTKEIGTGPDQPQHF. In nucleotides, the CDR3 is TGTGCCAGCACCAAAGAGATTGGGACAGGGCCCGATCAGCCCCAGCATTTT.

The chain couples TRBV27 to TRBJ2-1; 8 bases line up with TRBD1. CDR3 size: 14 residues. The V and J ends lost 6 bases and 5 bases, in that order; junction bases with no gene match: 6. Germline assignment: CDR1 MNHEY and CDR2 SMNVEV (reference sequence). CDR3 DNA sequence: TGTGCCAGCAGCTGGGGACAGGTCAACAATGAGCAGTTCTTC. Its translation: CASSWGQVNNEQFF.

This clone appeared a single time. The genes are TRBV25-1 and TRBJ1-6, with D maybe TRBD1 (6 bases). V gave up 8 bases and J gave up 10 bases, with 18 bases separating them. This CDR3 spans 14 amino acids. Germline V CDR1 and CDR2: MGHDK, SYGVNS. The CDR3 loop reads CASGGGRMKSPLHF. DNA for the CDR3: TGTGCCAGCGGTGGGGGGCGAATGAAGTCACCCCTCCACTTT.

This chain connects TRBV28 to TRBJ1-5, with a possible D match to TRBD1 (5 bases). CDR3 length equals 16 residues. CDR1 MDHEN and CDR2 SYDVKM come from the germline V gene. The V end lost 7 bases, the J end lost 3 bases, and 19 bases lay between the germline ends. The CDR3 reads CASKRGGVRLNQPQHF. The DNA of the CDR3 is TGTGCCAGCAAAAGGGGTGGGGTGAGGCTCAATCAGCCCCAGCATTTT.

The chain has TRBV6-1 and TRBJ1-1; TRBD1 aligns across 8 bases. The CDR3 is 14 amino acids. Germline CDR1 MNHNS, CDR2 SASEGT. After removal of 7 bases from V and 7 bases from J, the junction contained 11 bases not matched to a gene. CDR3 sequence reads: CASTYTGTGGEAFF. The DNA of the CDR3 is TGTGCCAGCACCTACACCGGGACAGGTGGTGAAGCTTTCTTT.

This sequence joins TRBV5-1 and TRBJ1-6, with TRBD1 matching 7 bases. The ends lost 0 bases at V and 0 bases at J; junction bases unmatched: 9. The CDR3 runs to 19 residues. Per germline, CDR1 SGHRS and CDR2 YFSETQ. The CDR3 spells CASSLALGQESSYNSPLHF. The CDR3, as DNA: TGCGCCAGCAGCTTGGCCTTAGGACAGGAGAGCTCCTATAATTCACCCCTCCACTTT.

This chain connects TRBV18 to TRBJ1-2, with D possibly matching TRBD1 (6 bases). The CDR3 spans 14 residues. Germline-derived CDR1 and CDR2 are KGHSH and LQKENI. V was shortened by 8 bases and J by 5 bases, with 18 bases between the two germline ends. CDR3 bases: TGTGCCAGCAAACCCCCCTACACAGGGTATGGCTACACCTTC. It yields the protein CASKPPYTGYGYTF.

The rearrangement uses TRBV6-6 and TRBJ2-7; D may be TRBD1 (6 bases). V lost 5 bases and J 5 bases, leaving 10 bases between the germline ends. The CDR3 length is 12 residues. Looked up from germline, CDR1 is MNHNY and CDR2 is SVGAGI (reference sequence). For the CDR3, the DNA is TGTGCCAGCAGTAACCGACAGGACGAGCAGTACTTC. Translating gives CASSNRQDEQYF.

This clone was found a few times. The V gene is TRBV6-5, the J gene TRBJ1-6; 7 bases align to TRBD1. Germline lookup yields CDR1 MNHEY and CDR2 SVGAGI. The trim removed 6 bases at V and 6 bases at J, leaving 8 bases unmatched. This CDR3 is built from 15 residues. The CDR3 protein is CASRADRAANSPLHF. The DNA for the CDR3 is TGTGCCAGCAGAGCTGACAGGGCTGCTAATTCACCCCTCCACTTT.

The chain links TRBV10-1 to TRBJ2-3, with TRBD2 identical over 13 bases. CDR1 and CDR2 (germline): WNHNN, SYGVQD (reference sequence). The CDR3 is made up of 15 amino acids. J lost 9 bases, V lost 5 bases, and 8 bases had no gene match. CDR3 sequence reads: CASSTGTSGKRTQYF. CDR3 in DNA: TGCGCCAGCAGTACCGGGACTAGCGGGAAGCGGACGCAGTATTTT.

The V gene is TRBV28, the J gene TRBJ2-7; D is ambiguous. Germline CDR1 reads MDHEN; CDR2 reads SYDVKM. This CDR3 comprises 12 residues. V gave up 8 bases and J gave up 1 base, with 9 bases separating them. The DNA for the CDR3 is TGTGCCAGCGCGCTCGGTTCCTACGAGCAGTACTTC. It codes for CASALGSYEQYF.